Given below is one T cell receptor beta chain in context. Its antigen is unidentified. V lost 5 bases and J lost 3, with 11 bases in between. This CDR3 contains 14 residues. Germline V lookup: CDR1 MRHNA, CDR2 SNTAGT. This entry comes from a study of radiotherapy plus CTLA-4 blockade in lung cancer. Whole-study findings and limits: The study found tumor-derived TCR clones expanded in blood after radiotherapy plus ipilimumab.

Assay: immunoSEQ multiplex PCR; the TCRdb copy retains only in-frame clones and omits some. The table shows about 87,000 clones, with around nine tenths occurring only once. The receptor was derived from a human donor with non-small cell lung cancer that progressed on radiotherapy plus ipilimumab. The V and J genes are TRBV6-4 and TRBJ1-5; the D gene is possibly TRBD1 (5 bases). Here the sequenced sample was peripheral blood, taken from a patient treated with radiotherapy plus ipilimumab. Here the CDR3 DNA reads TGTGCCAGCAGTAACGGGACCGCCAATCAGCCCCAGCATTTT. Translating it yields CASSNGTANQPQHF.